These 9 T cell receptor beta chains came from one sample sequenced in a study of OX40 agonist ivuxolimab in advanced cancers. Assay used: immunoSEQ multiplex PCR; TCRdb lists only in-frame clones, some missing. This sample has tens of thousands of clones; around 90% occur once, and the top ten carry about 0.66%. The sequencing used CD4+ or CD8+ T cells sorted from blood, collected in a trial of the OX40 agonist ivuxolimab. Source of these receptors: an adult with an advanced solid tumor such as melanoma, head and neck, liver or kidney cancer.

The rearrangement joins TRBV9 to TRBJ2-2; no firm D call. The CDR3 loop spans 15 amino acids. Trimming pared 0 bases from V and 0 bases from J, leaving 6 bases between. CDR1 is SGDLS and CDR2 is YYNGEE in the germline V gene. This chain's CDR3 is CASSVEVTNTGELFF. CDR3 nucleotides: TGTGCCAGCAGCGTAGAGGTTACGAACACCGGGGAGCTGTTTTTT.

This chain joins TRBV7-8 and TRBJ2-7; unclear D gene. The CDR3 spans 14 residues. Germline CDR1 SGHVS, CDR2 FQNEAQ. Trimming left V 2 bases short and J 1 base short, with 9 bases between. CDR3 sequence: CASSLSHSSYEQYF. The CDR3 coding sequence is TGTGCCAGCAGCTTATCCCACAGTTCCTACGAGCAGTACTTC.

The CDR3 coding sequence is TGTGCCAGCAGGGCGGACATTGGGGATGGCTACACCTTC. This gives the protein CASRADIGDGYTF. This chain joins TRBV2 and TRBJ1-2; a possible D gene is TRBD1 (5 bases). Per the germline V gene, CDR1 is SNHLY and CDR2 is FYNNEI. The CDR3 extends over 13 amino acids. V was cut by 6 bases and J by 6 bases, with 14 bases left in between.

The rearrangement links TRBV4-1 to TRBJ2-3; TRBD2 agrees at 8 bases. Germline trimming cut 1 base from V and 2 bases from J; bases unmatched to any gene: 8. CDR3 length: 17 residues. CDR1 and CDR2 from the germline V gene are MGHRA and YSYEKL. The CDR3 DNA sequence: TGCGCCAGCAGCCAAGTGGATATGGGACTAGTCACAGATACGCAGTATTTT. It encodes CASSQVDMGLVTDTQYF.

The chain uses TRBV5-1 and TRBJ2-3; D is unresolved. Looked up from germline, CDR1 is SGHRS and CDR2 is YFSETQ. The germline V and J ends were trimmed by 4 bases and 0 bases, with 12 bases remaining between them. The CDR3 has 15 residues. As DNA, the CDR3 is TGCGCCAGCAGCCTGGGATCAGGCAGCACAGATACGCAGTATTTT. Translating gives CASSLGSGSTDTQYF.

This clone was counted once. V usage is TRBV9 and J usage is TRBJ2-3; 8 nucleotides line up with TRBD1. CDR1 SGDLS and CDR2 YYNGEE come from the germline V gene. This CDR3 has 14 amino acids. The trim removed 4 bases at V and 4 bases at J, leaving 5 bases unmatched. CDR3 sequence: CASSPQGASDTQYF. CDR3 coding DNA: TGTGCCAGCAGCCCCCAGGGGGCATCAGATACGCAGTATTTT.

This chain's CDR3 is CASTSGSSGSYEQYF. As DNA, the CDR3 is TGTGCCAGCACCTCCGGGTCTAGCGGGAGTTACGAGCAGTACTTC. V gene TRBV28 combines with J gene TRBJ2-7; 10 bases align to TRBD2. The germline gives CDR1 MDHEN, CDR2 SYDVKM. V was clipped by 7 bases and J by 4 bases; unmatched bases: 10. The CDR3 is 15 residues long.

This chain joins TRBV7-8 and TRBJ2-2, with D maybe TRBD1 (5 bases). Looked up from germline, CDR1 is SGHVS and CDR2 is FQNEAQ. CDR3 size: 18 residues. The V gene lost 1 base and the J gene lost 0 bases, with 15 bases spanning the gap. CDR3 sequence reads: CASSLVGQFQSNTGELFF. The CDR3 region has the DNA TGTGCCAGCAGCTTAGTGGGGCAGTTTCAATCGAACACCGGGGAGCTGTTTTTT.

This chain connects TRBV7-6 to TRBJ2-7; 8 bases agree with TRBD1. Germline assignment: CDR1 SGHVS and CDR2 FNYEAQ. The trim removed 5 bases at V and 5 bases at J, leaving 11 bases unmatched. The CDR3 contains 15 residues. The DNA for the CDR3 is TGTGCCAGCAGCCCAGGACAGGGCCGATGGGACGAGCAGTACTTC. This translates into CASSPGQGRWDEQYF.